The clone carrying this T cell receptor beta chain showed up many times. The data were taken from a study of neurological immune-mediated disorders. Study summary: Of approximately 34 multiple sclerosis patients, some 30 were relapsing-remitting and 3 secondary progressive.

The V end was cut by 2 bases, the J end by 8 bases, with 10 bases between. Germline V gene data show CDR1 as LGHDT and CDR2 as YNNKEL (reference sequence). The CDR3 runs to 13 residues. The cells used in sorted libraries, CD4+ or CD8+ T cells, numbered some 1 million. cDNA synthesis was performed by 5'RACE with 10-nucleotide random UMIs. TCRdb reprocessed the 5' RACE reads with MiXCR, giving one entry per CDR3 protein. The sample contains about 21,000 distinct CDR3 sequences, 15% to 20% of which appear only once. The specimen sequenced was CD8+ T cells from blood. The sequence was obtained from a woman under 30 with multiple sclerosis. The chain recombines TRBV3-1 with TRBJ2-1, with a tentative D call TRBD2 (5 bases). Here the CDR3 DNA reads TGTGCCAGCAGCCAAATCACTAGACATGAGCAGTTCTTC. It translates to CASSQITRHEQFF.